Below are 18 T cell receptor beta chains sequenced from a single sample in a study of control samples from healthy donors and cancer patients. Sequencing was performed with immunoSEQ multiplex PCR; in TCRdb, only in-frame clones are kept and a portion is missing. The table has around 170,000 clones, around 91% seen once; the top ten hold roughly 1.3%. The sequenced material came from blood. The receptor source for this set is a woman between 45 and 60 years old in good health.

In this sample, this clone turned up a few times. Distinct nucleotide sequences in the sample also encode this CDR3. The CDR3 sequence: CASSLKGGAGANVLTF. The CDR3, as DNA: TGTGCCAGCAGTTTAAAGGGGGGGGCTGGGGCCAACGTCCTGACTTTC. The J gene is TRBJ2-6, the V gene TRBV6-2 or TRBV6-3, with a weak D call TRBD2 (7 bases). This CDR3 has 16 residues. CDR1 is MNHEY and CDR2 is SVGEGT in the germline V gene. V lost 4 bases, J lost 2 bases, and 12 bases lay in between.

The CDR3 nucleotides read TGTGCCAGCAGCCTCGGGAGGGAAGCCTGGTCGCCCCTCCACTTT. Protein product: CASSLGREAWSPLHF. The V call is TRBV5-4, the J call TRBJ1-6; D is uncertain. V lost 4 bases and J 13 bases, leaving 21 bases between the germline ends. The CDR3 has 15 amino acids. The germline CDR1 and CDR2 sequences are SGHNT and YYREEE (reference sequence).

The chain's CDR3 is CASSLPGRWNTGELFF. The CDR3 DNA reads TGTGCCAGCAGCTTGCCGGGACGGTGGAACACCGGGGAGCTGTTTTTT. This chain uses TRBV5-4 with TRBJ2-2; the D call may be TRBD1 or TRBD2 (5 bases each). Trimming stripped 1 base from V and 1 base from J, with 11 bases between. Germline CDR1 and CDR2: SGHNT and YYREEE (reference sequence). This CDR3 region has 16 residues. Supplemented by reference TRBV5-4 and TRBJ2-2, the full variable domain reads ETGVTQSPTHLIKTRGQQVTLRCSSQSGHNTVSWYQQALGQGPQFIFQYYREEENGRGNFPPRFSGLQFPNYSSELNVNALELDDSALYLCASSLPGRWNTGELFFGEGSRLTVL.

The chain employs TRBV6-2 or TRBV6-3 and TRBJ2-3; 9 positions agree with TRBD2. The CDR3 runs 15 residues. Germline lookup yields CDR1 MNHEY and CDR2 SVGEGT. Losses at the gene ends were 4 bases for V and 6 bases for J; bases not matched to a gene: 8. The CDR3 reads CASSWVAGETDTQYF. The CDR3 DNA is TGTGCCAGCAGTTGGGTAGCGGGAGAAACGGATACGCAGTATTTT.

This clone was seen a single time. This rearrangement joins TRBV6-5 to TRBJ1-3; no firm D call. There are 14 residues in the CDR3. Germline-derived CDR1 and CDR2 are MNHEY and SVGAGI. Trimming pared 3 bases from V and 0 bases from J, leaving 6 bases between. CDR3 in amino acids: CASSYRSSGNTIYF. CDR3 nucleotides: TGTGCCAGCAGTTATCGGAGCTCTGGAAACACCATATATTTT.

J is TRBJ2-3 and V is TRBV7-7; TRBD2 aligns across 12 bases. J was trimmed by 4 bases and V by 4 bases; bases with no gene match: 0. Germline assignment: CDR1 SSHAT and CDR2 FNYEAQ (reference sequence). The CDR3 length is 14 residues. CDR3 loop: CASSSSGGADTQYF. DNA for the CDR3: TGTGCCAGCAGCTCTAGCGGGGGGGCAGATACGCAGTATTTT. Full variable domain (missing parts from reference TRBV7-7 and TRBJ2-3): GAGVSQSPRYKVTKRGQDVTLRCDPISSHATLYWYQQALGQGPEFLTYFNYEAQPDKSGLPSDRFSAERPEGSISTLTIQRTEQRDSAMYRCASSSSGGADTQYFGPGTRLTVL.

The V call is TRBV7-6, the J call TRBJ2-5; 12 bases fit TRBD2. CDR3 length: 18 residues. Germline V gene lookup returns CDR1 SGHVS and CDR2 FNYEAQ. With 5 bases clipped from V and 5 bases from J, the junction kept 15 bases outside the gene matches. The DNA for the CDR3 is TGTGCCAGCAGCCAGCCCCATGTAGGTCTAGCGGGAGGGGAGACCCAGTACTTC. Translating it yields CASSQPHVGLAGGETQYF.

The chain is built from TRBV6-5 and TRBJ2-7; 11 bases align to TRBD1. V was clipped by 2 bases and J by 2 bases; unmatched bases: 2. Per the germline V gene, CDR1 is MNHEY and CDR2 is SVGAGI. The CDR3 is made up of 15 amino acids. The CDR3 coding sequence is TGTGCCAGCAGTTACACGGGACAGGGGGCCTACGAGCAGTACTTC. Translation gives CASSYTGQGAYEQYF.

The CDR3 region is CASSSFQGGYTF. For the CDR3, the DNA is TGTGCCAGCAGCTCCTTTCAGGGGGGCTACACCTTC. The chain recombines TRBV7-2 with TRBJ1-2; tentative D call: TRBD1 (6 bases). V was clipped by 4 bases and J by 8 bases, with 11 bases between them. The CDR3 is 12 residues long. Germline assignment: CDR1 SGHTA and CDR2 FQGNSA. The full variable domain, rest sourced from reference TRBV7-2 and TRBJ1-2, is GAGVSQSPSNKVTEKGKDVELRCDPISGHTALYWYRQSLGQGLEFLIYFQGNSAPDKSGLPSDRFSAERTGGSVSTLTIQRTQQEDSAVYLCASSSFQGGYTFGSGTRLTVV.

This clone has only one observation. V gene TRBV3-1 (or the pseudogene TRBV3-2) combines with J gene TRBJ2-5, with D unresolved. The CDR3 totals 12 residues. V lost 5 bases, J lost 13 bases, and 17 bases lay in between. In germline, CDR1 is LGHDT, CDR2 YNNKEL (reference sequence). Here the CDR3 DNA reads TGTGCCAGCAGCGCCGGCCATGGAAGCTGGTACTTC. It encodes CASSAGHGSWYF.

The V and J genes are TRBV11-2 and TRBJ2-7; D not resolved. CDR3 size: 12 residues. Trimming shortened V by 4 bases and J by 2 bases, and 6 bases separated the two germline ends. CDR1 is SGHAT and CDR2 is FQNNGV in the germline V gene. The CDR3 coding sequence is TGTGCCAGCAGCTCCCCAACCTACGAGCAGTACTTC. This codes for CASSSPTYEQYF.

The chain joins TRBV2 to TRBJ1-1, with 8 nucleotides matching TRBD1. The germline CDR1 and CDR2 sequences are SNHLY and FYNNEI. The CDR3 totals 13 residues. With 6 bases clipped from V and 10 bases from J, the junction kept 10 bases outside the gene matches. The chain's CDR3 is CASSREDRERAFF. DNA of the CDR3: TGTGCCAGCAGCCGGGAGGACAGGGAAAGAGCTTTCTTT.

The chain joins TRBV19 to TRBJ2-2, with D possibly TRBD1 on 5 matching bases. Per the germline V gene, CDR1 is LNHDA and CDR2 is SQIVND (reference sequence). Trimming stripped 3 bases from V and 11 bases from J, with 10 bases between. This CDR3 is built from 12 residues. In DNA form, the CDR3 reads TGTGCCAGTAGTATGGGCAGGGTCGAGCTGTTTTTT. Translation gives CASSMGRVELFF.

The CDR3 DNA sequence: TGCGCCAGCAGCCGACGGACAGGCTCCTACAATGAGCAGTTCTTC. Protein product: CASSRRTGSYNEQFF. V and J are TRBV5-1 and TRBJ2-1; 7 nucleotides align to TRBD1. This CDR3 has 15 amino acids. The germline CDR1 and CDR2 sequences are SGHRS and YFSETQ. Unmatched junction bases numbered 4, after V lost 4 bases and J lost 0 bases.

The CDR3 reads CASSSGRGSETQYF. CDR3 DNA sequence: TGTGCCAGCAGCTCTGGTCGGGGATCAGAGACCCAGTACTTC. J is TRBJ2-5 and V is TRBV5-4, with D possibly TRBD2 on 5 matching bases. The CDR3 covers 14 residues. In germline, CDR1 is SGHNT, CDR2 YYREEE (reference sequence). The ends were cut back, 3 bases at V and 4 bases at J, with 13 bases in the middle. The variable domain in full, completed from reference TRBV5-4 and TRBJ2-5, reads ETGVTQSPTHLIKTRGQQVTLRCSSQSGHNTVSWYQQALGQGPQFIFQYYREEENGRGNFPPRFSGLQFPNYSSELNVNALELDDSALYLCASSSGRGSETQYFGPGTRLLVL.

The rearrangement joins TRBV9 to TRBJ1-2; D is possibly TRBD1 (5 bases). Germline V gene lookup returns CDR1 SGDLS and CDR2 YYNGEE. The CDR3 covers 16 residues. Trimming shortened V by 0 bases and J by 8 bases, and 20 bases separated the two germline ends. The CDR3: CASSVGGISTMEGYTF. DNA of the CDR3: TGTGCCAGCAGCGTAGGGGGGATATCAACTATGGAGGGCTACACCTTC.

The rearrangement links TRBV7-3 to TRBJ1-2; no clear D. Trimming pared 0 bases from V and 6 bases from J, leaving 17 bases between. CDR1 is SGHTA and CDR2 is FQGTGA in the germline V gene. This CDR3 is built from 16 residues. The CDR3: CASSLTEELAGDGYTF. Written as DNA, the CDR3 is TGTGCCAGCAGCTTAACGGAGGAGTTGGCTGGGGATGGCTACACCTTC.

The V gene is TRBV5-4, the J gene TRBJ2-3, with 11 positions matching TRBD2. V trimming: 0 bases; J trimming: 3 bases; junction bases outside the gene matches: 3. There are 16 residues in the CDR3. Germline V gene sequence: CDR1 SGHNT, CDR2 YYREEE (reference sequence). CDR3 nucleotide sequence: TGTGCCAGCAGCTTGGGGCTAGCGGGAGGTACAGATACGCAGTATTTT. Translating gives CASSLGLAGGTDTQYF.